This T cell receptor (beta chain) stems from a study of shared clonotypes between healthy human individuals. Study conclusions and caveats: The researchers took only blood, and tissue repertoires probably look different.

Genomic DNA of unsorted samples came from around 90 million PBMCs. Regarding this clone: Antigen: not known.

Each unsorted PBMC replicate got 300 ng genomic DNA, 25,000 to 30,000 genomes. Sequenced by immunoSEQ multiplex PCR; TCRdb stores in-frame clones only, minus some. Among about 470,000 clones listed, about 85% were seen once. The V and J ends lost 10 bases and 6 bases, in that order; junction bases with no gene match: 9. The CDR3 runs to 14 residues. Per germline, CDR1 MDHEN and CDR2 SYDVKM. J is TRBJ1-4 and V is TRBV28, with TRBD1 identical over 9 bases. This sequence originates from a woman in her 40s in good health. Some clones in this sample may be carry-over from other donors' samples. The sequenced sample consisted of PBMCs. The CDR3 here is CATTDRGYDEKLFF. The CDR3 coding sequence is TGTGCCACCACCGACAGGGGGTACGATGAAAAACTGTTTTTT.